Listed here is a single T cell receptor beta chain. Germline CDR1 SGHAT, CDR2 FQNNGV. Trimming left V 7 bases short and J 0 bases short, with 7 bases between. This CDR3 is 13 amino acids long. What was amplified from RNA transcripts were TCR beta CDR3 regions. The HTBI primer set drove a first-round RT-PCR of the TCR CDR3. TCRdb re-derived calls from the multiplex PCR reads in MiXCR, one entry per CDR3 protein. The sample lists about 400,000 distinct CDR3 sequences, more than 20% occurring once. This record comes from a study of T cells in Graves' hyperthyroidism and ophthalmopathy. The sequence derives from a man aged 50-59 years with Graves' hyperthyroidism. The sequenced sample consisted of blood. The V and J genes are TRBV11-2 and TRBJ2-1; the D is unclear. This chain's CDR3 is CASTSSSYNEQFF. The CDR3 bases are TGTGCCAGCACCAGTTCCTCCTACAATGAGCAGTTCTTC.